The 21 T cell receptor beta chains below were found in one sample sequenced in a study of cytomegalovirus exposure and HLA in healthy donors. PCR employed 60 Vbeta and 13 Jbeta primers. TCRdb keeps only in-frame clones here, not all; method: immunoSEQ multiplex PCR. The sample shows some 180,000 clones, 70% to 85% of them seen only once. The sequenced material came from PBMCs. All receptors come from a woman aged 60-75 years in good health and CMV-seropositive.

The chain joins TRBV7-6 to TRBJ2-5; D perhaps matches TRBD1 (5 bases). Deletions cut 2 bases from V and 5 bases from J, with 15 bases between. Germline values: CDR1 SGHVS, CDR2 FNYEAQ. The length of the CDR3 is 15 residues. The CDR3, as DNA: TGTGCCAGCAGCTTAATCGCGGTAGCAGGGGAGACCCAGTACTTC. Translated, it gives CASSLIAVAGETQYF.

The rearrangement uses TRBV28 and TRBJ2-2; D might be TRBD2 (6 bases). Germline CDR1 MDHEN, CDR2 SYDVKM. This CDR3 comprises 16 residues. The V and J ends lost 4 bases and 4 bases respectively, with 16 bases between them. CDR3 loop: CASSSRDWAATGELFF. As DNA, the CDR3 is TGTGCCAGCAGTTCCCGGGACTGGGCCGCCACCGGGGAGCTGTTTTTT.

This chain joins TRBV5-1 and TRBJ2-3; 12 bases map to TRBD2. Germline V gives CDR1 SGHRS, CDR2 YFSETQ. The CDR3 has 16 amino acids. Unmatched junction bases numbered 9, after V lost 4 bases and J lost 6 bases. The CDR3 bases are TGCGCCAGCAGCCCCCGGGCTAGCGGGGGGGCGGATACGCAGTATTTT. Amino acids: CASSPRASGGADTQYF.

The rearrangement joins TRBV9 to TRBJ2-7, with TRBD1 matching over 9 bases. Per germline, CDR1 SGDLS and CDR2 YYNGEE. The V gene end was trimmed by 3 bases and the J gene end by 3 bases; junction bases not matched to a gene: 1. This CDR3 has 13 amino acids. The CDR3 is CASSATGGYEQYF. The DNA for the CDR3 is TGTGCCAGCAGCGCGACAGGGGGCTACGAGCAGTACTTC.

CDR3 DNA: TGTGCCAGCAGCAGTATCCCCGGTAATCAGCCCCAGCATTTT. Translation: CASSSIPGNQPQHF. The chain uses TRBV7-8 and TRBJ1-5; the D is unclear. The CDR3 extends over 14 amino acids. Germline lookup yields CDR1 SGHVS and CDR2 FQNEAQ. V gave up 5 bases and J gave up 4 bases, with 12 bases separating them.

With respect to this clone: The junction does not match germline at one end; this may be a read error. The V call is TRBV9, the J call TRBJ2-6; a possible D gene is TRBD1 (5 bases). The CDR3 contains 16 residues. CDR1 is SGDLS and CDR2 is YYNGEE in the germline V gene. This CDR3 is CASSPRGDSGANGLTF. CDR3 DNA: TGTGCCAGCAGCCCCAGAGGTGACTCTGGGGCCAACGGCCTGACTTTC.

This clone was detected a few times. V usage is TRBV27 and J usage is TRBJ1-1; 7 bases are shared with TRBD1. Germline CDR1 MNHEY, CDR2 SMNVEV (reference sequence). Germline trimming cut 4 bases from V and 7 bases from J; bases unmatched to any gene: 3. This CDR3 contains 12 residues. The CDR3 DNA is TGTGCCAGCAGTTCAGGGACAGATGAAGCTTTCTTT. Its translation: CASSSGTDEAFF.

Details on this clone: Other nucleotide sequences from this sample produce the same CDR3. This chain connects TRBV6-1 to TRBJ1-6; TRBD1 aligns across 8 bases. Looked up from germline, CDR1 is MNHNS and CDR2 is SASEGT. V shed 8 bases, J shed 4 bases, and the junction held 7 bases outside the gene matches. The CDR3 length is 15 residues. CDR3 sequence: CASGQGRGYNSPLHF. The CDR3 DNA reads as TGTGCCAGCGGACAGGGCCGCGGATATAATTCACCCCTCCACTTT.

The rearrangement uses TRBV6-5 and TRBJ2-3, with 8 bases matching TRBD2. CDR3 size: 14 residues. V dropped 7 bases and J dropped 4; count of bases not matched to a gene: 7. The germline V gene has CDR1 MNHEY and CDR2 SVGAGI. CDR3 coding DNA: TGTGCCAGCAAAGGAGCGGGAGAATCAGATACGCAGTATTTT. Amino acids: CASKGAGESDTQYF.

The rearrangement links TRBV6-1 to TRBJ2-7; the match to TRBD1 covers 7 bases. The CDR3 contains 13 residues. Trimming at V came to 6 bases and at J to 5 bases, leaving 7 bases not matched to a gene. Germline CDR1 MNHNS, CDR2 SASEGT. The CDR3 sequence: CASRETGRDEQYF. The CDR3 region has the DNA TGTGCCAGCAGGGAGACAGGGCGGGACGAGCAGTACTTC.

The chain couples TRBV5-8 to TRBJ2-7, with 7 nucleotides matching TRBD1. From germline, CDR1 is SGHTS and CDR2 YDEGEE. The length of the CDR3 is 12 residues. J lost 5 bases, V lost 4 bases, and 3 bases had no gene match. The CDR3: CASSQGVHEQYF. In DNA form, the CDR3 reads TGTGCCAGCAGCCAGGGGGTCCACGAGCAGTACTTC.

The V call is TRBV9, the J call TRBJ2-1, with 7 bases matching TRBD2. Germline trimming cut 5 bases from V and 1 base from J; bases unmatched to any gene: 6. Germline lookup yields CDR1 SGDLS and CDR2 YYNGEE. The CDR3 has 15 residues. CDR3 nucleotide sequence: TGTGCCAGCAGGGGGGGGAGTAGTTCCTACAATGAGCAGTTCTTC. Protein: CASRGGSSSYNEQFF.

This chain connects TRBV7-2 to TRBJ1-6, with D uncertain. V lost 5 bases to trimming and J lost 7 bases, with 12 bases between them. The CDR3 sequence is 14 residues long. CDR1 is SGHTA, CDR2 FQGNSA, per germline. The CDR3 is CASSTELSNSPLHF. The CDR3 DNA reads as TGTGCCAGCAGCACCGAACTGAGCAATTCACCCCTCCACTTT.

Here the CDR3 reads CASSVLQGNYGYTF. DNA for the CDR3: TGTGCCAGCAGCGTTCTACAGGGGAACTATGGCTACACCTTC. The chain uses TRBV9 and TRBJ1-2; 7 positions match TRBD1. The CDR3 is made up of 14 amino acids. Germline V gene sequence: CDR1 SGDLS, CDR2 YYNGEE. V was clipped by 2 bases and J by 2 bases; unmatched bases: 3.

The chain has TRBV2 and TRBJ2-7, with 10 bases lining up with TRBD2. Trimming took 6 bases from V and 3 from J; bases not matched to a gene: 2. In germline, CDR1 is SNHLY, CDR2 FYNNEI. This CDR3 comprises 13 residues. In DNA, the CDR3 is TGTGCCAGCAGGGGACTAGCGTACTACGAGCAGTACTTC. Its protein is CASRGLAYYEQYF.

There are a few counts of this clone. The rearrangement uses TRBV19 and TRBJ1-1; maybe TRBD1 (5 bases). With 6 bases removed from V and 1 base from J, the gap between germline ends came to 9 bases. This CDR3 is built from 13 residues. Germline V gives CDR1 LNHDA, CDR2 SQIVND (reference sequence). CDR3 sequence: CASSRQGNTEAFF. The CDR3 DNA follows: TGTGCCAGTAGCCGCCAGGGGAACACTGAAGCTTTCTTT.

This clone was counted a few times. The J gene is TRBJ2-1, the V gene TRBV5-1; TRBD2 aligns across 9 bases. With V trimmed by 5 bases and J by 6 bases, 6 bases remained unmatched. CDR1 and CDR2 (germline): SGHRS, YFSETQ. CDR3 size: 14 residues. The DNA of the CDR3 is TGCGCCAGCAGAGGACTAGCGACAAGCAATGAGCAGTTCTTC. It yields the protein CASRGLATSNEQFF.

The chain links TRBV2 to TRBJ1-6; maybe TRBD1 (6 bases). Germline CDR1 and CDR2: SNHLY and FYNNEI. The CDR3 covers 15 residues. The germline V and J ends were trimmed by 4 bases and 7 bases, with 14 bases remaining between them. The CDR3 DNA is TGTGCCAGCAGTGGGTACAGGGTTCAGAATTCACCCCTCCACTTT. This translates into CASSGYRVQNSPLHF.

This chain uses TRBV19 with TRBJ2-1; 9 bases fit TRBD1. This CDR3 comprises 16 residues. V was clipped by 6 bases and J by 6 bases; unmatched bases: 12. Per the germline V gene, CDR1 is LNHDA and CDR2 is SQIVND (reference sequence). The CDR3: CASRGGLGQGSNEQFF. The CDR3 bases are TGTGCCAGTAGAGGAGGTCTGGGACAGGGTAGCAATGAGCAGTTCTTC.

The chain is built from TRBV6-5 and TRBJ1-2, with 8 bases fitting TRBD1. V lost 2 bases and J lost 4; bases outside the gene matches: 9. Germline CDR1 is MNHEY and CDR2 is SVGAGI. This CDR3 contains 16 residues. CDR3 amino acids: CASSYHTAGGGYGYTF. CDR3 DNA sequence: TGTGCCAGCAGTTACCATACCGCAGGGGGCGGCTATGGCTACACCTTC.

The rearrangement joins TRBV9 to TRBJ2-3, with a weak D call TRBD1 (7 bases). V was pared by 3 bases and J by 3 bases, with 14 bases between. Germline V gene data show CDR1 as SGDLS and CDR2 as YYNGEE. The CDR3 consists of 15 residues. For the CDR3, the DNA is TGTGCCAGCAGCGAACACAGGGGAGGAACAGATACGCAGTATTTT. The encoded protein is CASSEHRGGTDTQYF. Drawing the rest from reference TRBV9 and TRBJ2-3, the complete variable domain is DSGVTQTPKHLITATGQRVTLRCSPRSGDLSVYWYQQSLDQGLQFLIQYYNGEERAKGNILERFSAQQFPDLHSELNLSSLELGDSALYFCASSEHRGGTDTQYFGPGTRLTVL.